A single sample gave rise to the 24 T cell receptor beta chains below, sequenced in a study of cytomegalovirus exposure and HLA in healthy donors (dated by TCRdb to 2017 to 2019). The library relied on the immunoSEQ multiplex PCR assay. For the multiplex PCR, a mixture combining 60 forward primers for TCR Vbeta segments and 13 reverse primers for TCR Jbeta segments was used. Sourced from immuneACCESS, this table was stored by TCRdb with only in-frame sequences that have V and J called. A share of the clones is absent; for the studies checked, an unresolved V gene accounts for under half, and the remainder has no known explanation. The table for this sample lists 200,000 to 250,000 clones; approximately 78% of them were counted only once. 2.9% of the sample rests with the top ten. The sample consisted of PBMCs. Every receptor here comes from a young man in good health and CMV-seronegative.

The rearrangement uses TRBV7-9 and TRBJ2-1, with TRBD2 matching 11 bases. Looked up from germline, CDR1 is SEHNR and CDR2 is FQNEAQ (reference sequence). V lost 3 bases to trimming and J lost 3 bases; unmatched junction nucleotides: 10. The CDR3 contains 18 residues. CDR3 bases: TGTGCCAGCAGCTTCTCTAGCGGGGGGCACTCTTACTACAATGAGCAGTTCTTC. Translation gives CASSFSSGGHSYYNEQFF.

The chain links TRBV4-1 to TRBJ1-1; D perhaps matches TRBD1 (5 bases). V was trimmed by 7 bases and J by 4 bases, leaving 16 bases between them. Germline CDR1 is MGHRA and CDR2 is YSYEKL. This CDR3 region has 14 residues. CDR3 nucleotide sequence: TGCGCCAGCACCCAGAGCAGGGTTCGCACTGAAGCTTTCTTT. It translates to CASTQSRVRTEAFF.

This chain joins TRBV6-1 and TRBJ2-2; a weak D match, TRBD2 (7 bases). V was pared by 6 bases and J by 7 bases, with 18 bases between. The CDR3 covers 15 residues. Germline CDR1 MNHNS, CDR2 SASEGT. CDR3 bases: TGTGCCAGCAGGAAAGGGGGGGGGCTCAGCGGGGAGCTGTTTTTT. This encodes CASRKGGGLSGELFF.

The rearrangement uses TRBV4-1 and TRBJ2-7, with TRBD1 identical over 7 bases. V gave up 6 bases and J gave up 3 bases; unmatched junction bases: 11. This CDR3 region has 15 residues. Germline CDR1 and CDR2: MGHRA and YSYEKL. The DNA for the CDR3 is TGCGCCAGCAGTCCGTTTGGGGCAGGGGGCTACGAGCAGTACTTC. The encoded protein is CASSPFGAGGYEQYF.

Of note for this clone: This sample also contains other DNA sequences that code for the same CDR3. The chain combines TRBV2 with TRBJ2-7, with D maybe TRBD2 (7 bases). The V and J ends lost 5 bases and 0 bases respectively, with 8 bases between them. The CDR3 has 13 residues. From germline, CDR1 is SNHLY and CDR2 FYNNEI. The CDR3 sequence: CASSRGGSYEQYF. The CDR3 coding sequence is TGTGCCAGCAGTAGGGGGGGCTCCTACGAGCAGTACTTC.

As to this clone: Other DNA sequences in the sample encode the same CDR3. The genes are TRBV6-1 and TRBJ1-5; 9 bases are shared with TRBD1. V was pared by 4 bases and J by 1 base, with 2 bases of the junction left unmatched. Germline values: CDR1 MNHNS, CDR2 SASEGT. There are 15 residues in the CDR3. CDR3 loop: CASSGDRGSNQPQHF. The DNA of the CDR3 is TGTGCCAGCAGTGGAGACAGGGGGAGCAATCAGCCCCAGCATTTT.

Here the CDR3 DNA reads TGTGCCAGCATTCTACGACTAGCGGGGGGGACCAATGAGCAGTTCTTC. Translating gives CASILRLAGGTNEQFF. The rearrangement uses TRBV6-6 and TRBJ2-1, with TRBD2 matching over 14 bases. J lost 6 bases, V lost 7 bases, and 8 bases had no gene match. CDR3 length: 16 amino acids. Looked up from germline, CDR1 is MNHNY and CDR2 is SVGAGI (reference sequence).

The rearrangement uses TRBV5-4 and TRBJ2-2, with D perhaps matching TRBD2 (5 bases). Trimming left V 5 bases short and J 4 bases short, with 6 bases between. The CDR3 has 12 residues. CDR1 and CDR2 from the germline V gene are SGHNT and YYREEE (reference sequence). The CDR3 sequence: CASRGSTGELFF. The CDR3 coding sequence is TGTGCCAGCAGAGGGAGCACCGGGGAGCTGTTTTTT.

V usage is TRBV2 and J usage is TRBJ2-7; 10 bases are a match to TRBD1. The V gene end was trimmed by 4 bases and the J gene end by 0 bases; junction bases not matched to a gene: 3. The CDR3 consists of 15 residues. The germline gives CDR1 SNHLY, CDR2 FYNNEI. Written as DNA, the CDR3 is TGTGCCAGCAGTGTGGACAGGGGGAGCTCCTACGAGCAGTACTTC. It yields the protein CASSVDRGSSYEQYF.

The V gene is TRBV7-8, the J gene TRBJ1-3; tentative D call: TRBD1 (6 bases). The CDR3 loop spans 16 amino acids. The germline V gene has CDR1 SGHVS and CDR2 FQNEAQ. Trimming removed 5 bases at V and 0 bases at J, with 14 bases between. In DNA, the CDR3 is TGTGCCAGCAGCCTGAGGACAGAAAACTCTGGAAACACCATATATTTT. This translates into CASSLRTENSGNTIYF. The full variable domain, in which reference TRBV7-8 and TRBJ1-3 provide the parts outside the CDR3, is GAGVSQSPRYKVAKRGQDVALRCDPISGHVSLFWYQQALGQGPEFLTYFQNEAQLDKSGLPSDRFFAERPEGSVSTLKIQRTQQEDSAVYLCASSLRTENSGNTIYFGEGSWLTVV.

The V gene is TRBV5-1, the J gene TRBJ2-7; TRBD2 agrees at 10 bases. The germline V gene encodes CDR1 SGHRS and CDR2 YFSETQ. V lost 4 bases to trimming and J lost 1 base; unmatched junction nucleotides: 2. The CDR3 totals 14 residues. The DNA for the CDR3 is TGCGCCAGCAGCGCACTAGCGGGGTCCTACGAGCAGTACTTC. Residues: CASSALAGSYEQYF.

The chain recombines TRBV4-1 with TRBJ2-6, with D maybe TRBD1 (6 bases). Between the trimmed V and J ends, which lost 5 bases and 2 bases, there was a span of 10 bases. Looked up from germline, CDR1 is MGHRA and CDR2 is YSYEKL. CDR3 length equals 15 residues. The CDR3 region is CASSSQGTGANVLTF. CDR3 sequence (DNA): TGCGCCAGCAGCTCCCAGGGGACTGGGGCCAACGTCCTGACTTTC.

The chain combines TRBV4-3 with TRBJ1-6, with D unresolved. The CDR3 contains 15 residues. The V end lost 0 bases, the J end lost 6 bases, and 9 bases lay between the germline ends. Germline values: CDR1 LGHNA, CDR2 YSLEER. CDR3 residues: CASSQDGNPNSPLHF. The CDR3 DNA is TGCGCCAGCAGCCAAGACGGGAATCCTAATTCACCCCTCCACTTT.

This rearrangement joins TRBV28 to TRBJ2-2; 12 bases map to TRBD2. The junction had 11 bases not matched to a gene; V was cut back by 4 bases and J by 5 bases. The CDR3 length is 18 residues. Germline assignment: CDR1 MDHEN and CDR2 SYDVKM. This chain's CDR3 is CASSYRTSGAFVTGELFF. CDR3 in DNA: TGTGCCAGCAGTTACCGGACTAGCGGGGCCTTTGTTACCGGGGAGCTGTTTTTT.

This clone came up once. Different DNA sequences within this sample yield the same CDR3. The rearrangement uses TRBV9 and TRBJ2-7, with D possibly being TRBD1 (6 bases). The ends were cut back, 0 bases at V and 3 bases at J, with 13 bases in the middle. The CDR3 length is 15 residues. Germline CDR1 SGDLS, CDR2 YYNGEE. The CDR3 reads CASSVVTGQGYEQYF. In DNA form, the CDR3 reads TGTGCCAGCAGCGTAGTAACAGGGCAAGGCTACGAGCAGTACTTC.

The rearrangement links TRBV7-9 to TRBJ2-2; 9 bases are a match to TRBD1. This CDR3 contains 16 residues. The V segment lost 5 bases and the J segment 2 bases; nucleotides outside the gene matches: 6. CDR1 and CDR2 (germline): SEHNR, FQNEAQ (reference sequence). This chain's CDR3 is CASSAADRGNTGELFF. The CDR3 DNA follows: TGTGCCAGCAGCGCGGCGGACAGGGGAAACACCGGGGAGCTGTTTTTT.

The chain carries TRBV10-3 and TRBJ2-7; weak D call: TRBD1 (7 bases). Germline CDR1 reads ENHRY; CDR2 reads SYGVKD. V was pared by 11 bases and J by 5 bases, with 16 bases between. CDR3 size: 12 residues. CDR3 in amino acids: CAAGSQGDEQYF. Written as DNA, the CDR3 is TGTGCCGCGGGATCCCAGGGGGACGAGCAGTACTTC.

The V call is TRBV6-5, the J call TRBJ1-1; 7 nucleotides match TRBD1. The trim removed 5 bases at V and 9 bases at J, leaving 6 bases unmatched. The length of the CDR3 is 12 residues. Germline V gene lookup returns CDR1 MNHEY and CDR2 SVGAGI. Here the CDR3 reads CASSNDRAKAFF. CDR3 nucleotide sequence: TGTGCCAGCAGTAACGACAGGGCTAAAGCTTTCTTT.

This sequence joins TRBV5-8 and TRBJ1-2; TRBD1 might be the D (6 bases). CDR3 length: 14 amino acids. The germline V gene encodes CDR1 SGHTS and CDR2 YDEGEE. V was trimmed by 1 base and J by 7 bases, leaving 14 bases between them. CDR3: CASSLQGRSGGYTF. The DNA for the CDR3 is TGTGCCAGCAGCTTGCAGGGGCGCTCCGGTGGCTACACCTTC.

The rearrangement uses TRBV6-5 and TRBJ1-2, with 8 bases fitting TRBD1. Germline CDR1 MNHEY, CDR2 SVGAGI. There are 14 residues in the CDR3. V lost 5 bases to trimming and J lost 8 bases; unmatched junction nucleotides: 10. The CDR3 reads CASSTVTGAGGYTF. The CDR3 DNA reads TGTGCCAGCAGTACCGTGACAGGGGCTGGGGGCTACACCTTC.

V is TRBV7-2 and J is TRBJ2-3; 8 positions match TRBD1. The CDR3 spans 16 residues. The V and J ends lost 0 bases and 4 bases, in that order; junction bases with no gene match: 6. Germline lookup yields CDR1 SGHTA and CDR2 FQGNSA. The CDR3 DNA reads as TGTGCCAGCAGCTTAGCGCGTTACAGGGGGGCAGATACGCAGTATTTT. This codes for CASSLARYRGADTQYF.

V usage is TRBV28 and J usage is TRBJ2-7, with D possibly matching TRBD1 (6 bases). The CDR3 contains 15 residues. V was shortened by 6 bases and J by 6 bases, with 21 bases between the two germline ends. Germline V gene sequence: CDR1 MDHEN, CDR2 SYDVKM. The CDR3 spells CASRSNRARLREQYF. In nucleotides, the CDR3 is TGTGCCAGCAGGAGCAACAGGGCGCGACTTCGCGAGCAGTACTTC.

The chain employs TRBV9 and TRBJ1-1, with TRBD1 identical over 7 bases. The length of the CDR3 is 14 residues. V trimming: 2 bases; J trimming: 0 bases; junction bases outside the gene matches: 1. Germline loops: CDR1 SGDLS, CDR2 YYNGEE. CDR3 sequence: CASSVGQMNTEAFF. DNA of the CDR3: TGTGCCAGCAGCGTGGGACAGATGAACACTGAAGCTTTCTTT.

The rearrangement joins TRBV15 to TRBJ1-1; D possibly corresponds to TRBD1 (6 bases). Germline loops: CDR1 LNHNV, CDR2 YYDKDF (reference sequence). CDR3 length: 14 residues. V lost 6 bases and J lost 4, with 15 bases in between. CDR3 in DNA: TGTGCCACCAGTTCTAAAACAGGGAGCACTGAAGCTTTCTTT. This sequence encodes CATSSKTGSTEAFF.